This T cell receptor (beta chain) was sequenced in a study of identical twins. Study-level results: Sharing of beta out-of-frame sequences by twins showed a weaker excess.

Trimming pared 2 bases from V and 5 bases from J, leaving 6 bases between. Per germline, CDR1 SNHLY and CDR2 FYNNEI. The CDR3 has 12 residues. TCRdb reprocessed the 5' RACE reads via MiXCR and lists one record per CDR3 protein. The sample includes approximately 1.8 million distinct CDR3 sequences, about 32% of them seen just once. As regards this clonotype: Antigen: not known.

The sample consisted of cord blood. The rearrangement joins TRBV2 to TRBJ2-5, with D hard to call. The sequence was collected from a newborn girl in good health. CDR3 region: CASSELSETQYF. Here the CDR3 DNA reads TGTGCCAGCAGTGAATTGTCGGAGACCCAGTACTTC.